The next 24 T cell receptor beta chains were all read from a single sample in a study of blood T cell repertoires in COVID-19. Data came from immunoSEQ multiplex PCR; TCRdb stores just in-frame clones and leaves some out. In the table there are some 110,000 clones, 70% to 85% of which are singletons. The specimen was peripheral blood. The receptors originated from a woman between 55 and 75 years old with acute or convalescent COVID-19.

The chain recombines TRBV5-1 with TRBJ2-1; no reliable D call. Germline V CDR1 and CDR2: SGHRS, YFSETQ. CDR3 length: 13 residues. Trimming removed 1 base at V and 5 bases at J, with 7 bases between. DNA for the CDR3: TGCGCCAGCAGCTTGTCAGGTAACAATGAGCAGTTCTTC. Its protein product is CASSLSGNNEQFF.

The CDR3, as DNA: TGTGCCAGCAGCCCGATGGGGGGAGGAAAACTAGCCAAAAACATTCAGTACTTC. Its translation: CASSPMGGGKLAKNIQYF. The chain has TRBV7-6 and TRBJ2-4; perhaps TRBD2 as D (6 bases). V was pared by 5 bases and J by 0 bases, with 20 bases between. CDR1 and CDR2 from the germline V gene are SGHVS and FNYEAQ. The CDR3 loop spans 18 amino acids. The variable domain in full, with the rest retrieved from reference TRBV7-6 and TRBJ2-4, is GAGVSQSPRYKVTKRGQDVALRCDPISGHVSLYWYRQALGQGPEFLTYFNYEAQQDKSGLPNDRFSAERPEGSISTLTIQRTEQRDSAMYRCASSPMGGGKLAKNIQYFGAGTRLSVL.

This sequence joins TRBV6-2 or TRBV6-3 and TRBJ2-3; 14 nucleotides match TRBD2. The germline CDR1 and CDR2 sequences are MNHEY and SVGEGT. This CDR3 is 17 amino acids long. The J segment lost 4 bases and the V segment lost 6 bases, leaving 9 bases of the junction unmatched. CDR3 coding DNA: TGTGCCAGCAGGCCTAATCCGGGACTAGCGGGAGCAGATACGCAGTATTTT. Its protein is CASRPNPGLAGADTQYF.

J is TRBJ1-6 and V is TRBV7-9; 7 bases map to TRBD1. V lost 5 bases to trimming and J lost 7 bases; unmatched junction nucleotides: 5. The length of the CDR3 is 14 residues. CDR1 and CDR2 from the germline V gene are SEHNR and FQNEAQ (reference sequence). The CDR3 loop reads CASSRDRANSPLHF. Here the CDR3 DNA reads TGTGCCAGCAGCCGCGACAGGGCCAATTCACCCCTCCACTTT.

The chain links TRBV27 to TRBJ2-7; D perhaps matches TRBD1 (7 bases). The germline gives CDR1 MNHEY, CDR2 SMNVEV (reference sequence). Trimming removed 5 bases at V and 6 bases at J, with 20 bases between. This CDR3 contains 15 residues. CDR3 coding DNA: TGTGCCAGCAGTATCAGGGGGGCGAATGTGCGCGAGCAGTACTTC. It encodes CASSIRGANVREQYF.

V gene TRBV7-8 combines with J gene TRBJ2-3; D possibly corresponds to TRBD1 (6 bases). Between the trimmed V and J ends, which lost 4 bases and 0 bases, there was a span of 17 bases. Germline CDR1 is SGHVS and CDR2 is FQNEAQ. The CDR3 covers 17 residues. CDR3 amino acids: CASSSRGIPSSTDTQYF. In DNA form, the CDR3 reads TGTGCCAGCAGCTCAAGGGGGATTCCCTCTAGCACAGATACGCAGTATTTT.

The gene calls are TRBV3-1 (or the pseudogene TRBV3-2) and TRBJ1-1; D is undetermined. The CDR3 totals 15 residues. Germline assignment: CDR1 LGHDT and CDR2 YNNKEL (reference sequence). V was pared by 4 bases and J by 3 bases, with 15 bases between. CDR3 protein: CASSRSSGLHTEAFF. The DNA of the CDR3 is TGTGCCAGCAGCCGGTCGTCCGGGTTGCACACTGAAGCTTTCTTT.

CDR3 DNA sequence: TGTGCCAGCGGGGGCAACGGTGCAACTAATGAAAAACTGTTTTTT. Its protein is CASGGNGATNEKLFF. This rearrangement joins TRBV2 to TRBJ1-4, with a tentative D call TRBD1 (6 bases). Trimming cost V 8 bases and J 0 bases, with 13 bases left between them. The CDR3 covers 15 residues. Per germline, CDR1 SNHLY and CDR2 FYNNEI.

The chain carries TRBV28 and TRBJ1-4, with 9 bases that match TRBD1. This CDR3 region has 15 residues. The V and J ends lost 5 bases and 8 bases, in that order; junction bases with no gene match: 9. Germline CDR1 and CDR2: MDHEN and SYDVKM. CDR3: CASSRQQGAWEKLFF. In nucleotides, the CDR3 is TGTGCCAGCAGTCGACAACAGGGGGCTTGGGAAAAACTGTTTTTT.

The rearrangement links TRBV27 to TRBJ1-5; the match to TRBD1 covers 7 bases. The trim removed 6 bases at V and 4 bases at J, leaving 15 bases unmatched. Germline assignment: CDR1 MNHEY and CDR2 SMNVEV (reference sequence). The CDR3 has 17 residues. The CDR3 DNA sequence: TGTGCCAGCAGGGCACTTGGGCAGGGGGGACCTAATCAGCCCCAGCATTTT. Its protein product is CASRALGQGGPNQPQHF.

The V gene is TRBV4-1, the J gene TRBJ2-7; 11 bases are shared with TRBD1. The CDR3 loop spans 14 amino acids. After removal of 4 bases from V and 3 bases from J, the junction contained 2 bases not matched to a gene. Germline values: CDR1 MGHRA, CDR2 YSYEKL. The CDR3 spells CASSRGQGDYEQYF. The CDR3, as DNA: TGCGCCAGCAGCCGGGGACAGGGGGACTACGAGCAGTACTTC.

The chain couples TRBV18 to TRBJ2-1; 7 positions match TRBD1. The J segment lost 0 bases and the V segment lost 2 bases, leaving 1 base of the junction unmatched. Germline V lookup: CDR1 KGHSH, CDR2 LQKENI. This CDR3 has 15 amino acids. The CDR3 DNA follows: TGTGCCAGCTCACCAGGGGACAGCTCCTACAATGAGCAGTTCTTC. It is translated as CASSPGDSSYNEQFF.

The chain is built from TRBV7-2 and TRBJ2-7; a possible D gene is TRBD1 (6 bases). Looked up from germline, CDR1 is SGHTA and CDR2 is FQGNSA. Trimming left V 5 bases short and J 2 bases short, with 10 bases between. The CDR3 consists of 13 residues. In DNA form, the CDR3 reads TGTGCCAGCAGCCTAGACAGGCCCTACGAGCAGTACTTC. This codes for CASSLDRPYEQYF.

The chain couples TRBV3-1 (or the pseudogene TRBV3-2) to TRBJ1-6; D not resolved. Trimming cost V 1 base and J 0 bases, with 10 bases left between them. CDR3 length: 17 residues. Germline CDR1 LGHDT, CDR2 YNNKEL (reference sequence). As DNA, the CDR3 is TGTGCCAGCAGCCAAGCGGTCCGGAGCTCCTATAATTCACCCCTCCACTTT. This translates into CASSQAVRSSYNSPLHF.

The chain uses TRBV18 and TRBJ1-1; D is undetermined. The V gene lost 6 bases and the J gene lost 1 base, with 9 bases spanning the gap. The CDR3 is 13 residues long. Germline CDR1 and CDR2: KGHSH and LQKENI. The CDR3 sequence is CASSARENTEAFF. The CDR3 DNA sequence: TGTGCCAGCTCGGCCCGGGAGAACACTGAAGCTTTCTTT.

The V gene is TRBV11-2, the J gene TRBJ1-2; 7 nucleotides agree with TRBD1. Germline lookup yields CDR1 SGHAT and CDR2 FQNNGV. With 5 bases clipped from V and 8 bases from J, the junction kept 11 bases outside the gene matches. CDR3 length: 14 residues. The CDR3 sequence: CASSGTFGTEGYTF. The CDR3 DNA is TGTGCCAGCAGCGGGACCTTCGGGACAGAGGGCTACACCTTC.

The V gene is TRBV20-1, the J gene TRBJ1-2, with D maybe TRBD1 (5 bases). V lost 7 bases to trimming and J lost 4 bases, with 10 bases between them. The length of the CDR3 is 11 residues. Looked up from germline, CDR1 is DFQATT and CDR2 is SNEGSKA (reference sequence). CDR3 coding DNA: TGCAGTGTCGGGACTGCCTATGGCTACACCTTC. Its translation is CSVGTAYGYTF.

This chain connects TRBV7-8 to TRBJ1-2, with 10 bases matching TRBD1. This CDR3 spans 15 amino acids. V lost 5 bases to trimming and J lost 2 bases; unmatched junction nucleotides: 5. Germline CDR1 reads SGHVS; CDR2 reads FQNEAQ. In DNA form, the CDR3 reads TGTGCCAGCAGCCAAGGACAGGGGGGGAACTATGGCTACACCTTC. It is translated as CASSQGQGGNYGYTF.

V is TRBV5-1 and J is TRBJ1-4; D perhaps matches TRBD1 (5 bases). This CDR3 contains 15 residues. Germline-derived CDR1 and CDR2 are SGHRS and YFSETQ. The ends were cut back, 1 base at V and 7 bases at J, with 14 bases in the middle. The CDR3 protein is CASSLQAGTGEKLFF. The CDR3 DNA follows: TGCGCCAGCAGCTTGCAGGCGGGGACGGGTGAAAAACTGTTTTTT.

This rearrangement joins TRBV9 to TRBJ2-5, with 7 bases aligning to TRBD1. Trimming cost V 2 bases and J 4 bases; bases outside gene matches: 8. Germline V gene lookup returns CDR1 SGDLS and CDR2 YYNGEE. CDR3 size: 15 residues. The CDR3 region is CASSVTGEIRETQYF. In DNA form, the CDR3 reads TGTGCCAGCAGCGTTACAGGGGAAATTAGAGAGACCCAGTACTTC.

The rearrangement joins TRBV28 to TRBJ2-3, with no clear D. Between the trimmed V and J ends, which lost 3 bases and 2 bases, there was a span of 12 bases. The CDR3 contains 15 residues. From germline, CDR1 is MDHEN and CDR2 SYDVKM. CDR3 in DNA: TGTGCCAGCAGTTTTTATAGAACTTCCACAGATACGCAGTATTTT. This encodes CASSFYRTSTDTQYF.

The chain employs TRBV18 and TRBJ2-1; 12 positions match TRBD1. This CDR3 is built from 14 residues. The ends lost 3 bases at V and 8 bases at J; junction bases unmatched: 2. Germline V gives CDR1 KGHSH, CDR2 LQKENI. CDR3 loop: CASSPGQGAYEQFF. The CDR3 coding sequence is TGTGCCAGCTCACCGGGACAGGGGGCCTATGAGCAGTTCTTC. The variable domain in full, with the rest retrieved from reference TRBV18 and TRBJ2-1, is NAGVMQNPRHLVRRRGQEARLRCSPMKGHSHVYWYRQLPEEGLKFMVYLQKENIIDESGMPKERFSAEFPKEGPSILRIQQVVRGDSAAYFCASSPGQGAYEQFFGPGTRLTVL.

The chain recombines TRBV15 with TRBJ2-2; no firm D call. V lost 0 bases to trimming and J lost 2 bases, with 13 bases between them. The CDR3 length is 17 residues. Per the germline V gene, CDR1 is LNHNV and CDR2 is YYDKDF (reference sequence). The CDR3 is CATSRDRRTSNTGELFF. The CDR3 DNA sequence: TGTGCCACCAGCAGAGATCGAAGAACTTCAAACACCGGGGAGCTGTTTTTT. Full variable domain (missing parts from reference TRBV15 and TRBJ2-2): DAMVIQNPRYQVTQFGKPVTLSCSQTLNHNVMYWYQQKSSQAPKLLFHYYDKDFNNEADTPDNFQSRRPNTSFCFLDIRSPGLGDTAMYLCATSRDRRTSNTGELFFGEGSRLTVL.

This chain connects TRBV9 to TRBJ2-7; the D gene is possibly TRBD2 (7 bases). Germline CDR1 and CDR2: SGDLS and YYNGEE. The V and J ends lost 2 bases and 2 bases respectively, with 14 bases between them. CDR3 length: 15 residues. CDR3 coding DNA: TGTGCCAGCAGCGTTGGGGGGGCAATGACCTACGAGCAGTACTTC. It specifies CASSVGGAMTYEQYF.